Below are 2 T cell receptor beta chains sequenced from a single sample in a study of cytomegalovirus exposure and HLA in healthy donors. It was with 60 Vbeta and 13 Jbeta primers that the PCR ran. The table came from immunoSEQ multiplex PCR; TCRdb's copy has only in-frame clones and leaves some out. The table records about 130,000 clones, roughly 9% of them present only once. The sample consisted of PBMCs. The source is a woman between 40 and 55 years old in good health and CMV-seropositive.

This clone was counted between two and nine times. The V call is TRBV5-4, the J call TRBJ1-1; 7 bases agree with TRBD1. The germline gives CDR1 SGHNT, CDR2 YYREEE (reference sequence). The CDR3 spans 14 residues. With 0 bases clipped from V and 4 bases from J, the junction kept 3 bases outside the gene matches. The CDR3 is CASSLEQGITEAFF. For the CDR3, the DNA is TGTGCCAGCAGCTTGGAACAGGGGATCACTGAAGCTTTCTTT. The whole variable domain, remainder taken from reference TRBV5-4 and TRBJ1-1, is ETGVTQSPTHLIKTRGQQVTLRCSSQSGHNTVSWYQQALGQGPQFIFQYYREEENGRGNFPPRFSGLQFPNYSSELNVNALELDDSALYLCASSLEQGITEAFFGQGTRLTVV.

This clone came up a few times. Other DNA sequences of this sample code for an identical CDR3. The chain joins TRBV6-5 to TRBJ1-4; TRBD1 agrees at 9 bases. The CDR3 loop spans 14 amino acids. Trimming removed 6 bases from V and 8 bases from J; junction bases left unmatched: 7. The V gene's germline CDR1 is MNHEY and CDR2 SVGAGI. For the CDR3, the DNA is TGTGCCAGCAGCCGGGACAGGGTCTGGGAAAAACTGTTTTTT. Amino acids: CASSRDRVWEKLFF.